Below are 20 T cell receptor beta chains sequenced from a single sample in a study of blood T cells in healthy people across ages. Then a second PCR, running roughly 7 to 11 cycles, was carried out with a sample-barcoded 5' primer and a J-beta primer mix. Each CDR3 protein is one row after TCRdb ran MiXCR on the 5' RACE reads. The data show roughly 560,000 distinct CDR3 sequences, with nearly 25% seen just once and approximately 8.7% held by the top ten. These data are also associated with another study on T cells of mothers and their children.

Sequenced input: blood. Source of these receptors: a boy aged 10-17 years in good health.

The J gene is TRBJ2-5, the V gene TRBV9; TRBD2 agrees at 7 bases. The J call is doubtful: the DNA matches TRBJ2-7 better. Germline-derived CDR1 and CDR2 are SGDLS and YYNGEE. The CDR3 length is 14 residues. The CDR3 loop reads CASSVESGGYEQYF. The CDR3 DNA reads TGTGCCAGCAGCGTAGAGTCGGGGGGCTACGAGCAGTACTTC.

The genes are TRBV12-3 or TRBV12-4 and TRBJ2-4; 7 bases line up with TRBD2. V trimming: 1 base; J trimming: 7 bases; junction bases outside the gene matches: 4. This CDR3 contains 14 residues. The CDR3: CASSLVGGRNIQYF. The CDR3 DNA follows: TGTGCCAGCAGTTTAGTGGGGGGGAGGAACATTCAGTACTTC.

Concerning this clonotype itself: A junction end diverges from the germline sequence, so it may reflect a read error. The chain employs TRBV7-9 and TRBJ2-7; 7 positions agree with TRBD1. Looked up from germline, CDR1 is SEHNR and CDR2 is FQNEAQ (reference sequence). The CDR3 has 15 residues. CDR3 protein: CANSLSTQGFYEQYF. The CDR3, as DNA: TGTGCCAACAGCTTATCTACACAGGGGTTCTACGAGCAGTACTTC.

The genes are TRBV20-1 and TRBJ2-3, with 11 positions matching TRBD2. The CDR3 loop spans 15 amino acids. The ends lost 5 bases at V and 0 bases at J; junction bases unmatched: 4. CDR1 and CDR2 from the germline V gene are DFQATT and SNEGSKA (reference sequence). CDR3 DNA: TGCAGTGCTCCGCTAGCGGGAGGAAGCACAGATACGCAGTATTTT. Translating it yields CSAPLAGGSTDTQYF.

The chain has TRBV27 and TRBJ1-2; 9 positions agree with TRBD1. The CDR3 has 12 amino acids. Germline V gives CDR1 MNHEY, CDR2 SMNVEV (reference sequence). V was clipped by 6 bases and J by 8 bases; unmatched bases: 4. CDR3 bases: TGTGCCAGCAGGGACAGGGGCCAAGGCTACACCTTC. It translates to CASRDRGQGYTF.

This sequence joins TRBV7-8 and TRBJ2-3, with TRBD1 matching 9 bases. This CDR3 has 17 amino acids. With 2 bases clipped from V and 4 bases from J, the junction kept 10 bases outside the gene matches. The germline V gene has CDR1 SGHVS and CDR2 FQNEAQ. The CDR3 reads CASSLTGGIGRADTQYF. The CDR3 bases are TGTGCCAGCAGCTTAACAGGGGGCATTGGGCGCGCAGATACGCAGTATTTT.

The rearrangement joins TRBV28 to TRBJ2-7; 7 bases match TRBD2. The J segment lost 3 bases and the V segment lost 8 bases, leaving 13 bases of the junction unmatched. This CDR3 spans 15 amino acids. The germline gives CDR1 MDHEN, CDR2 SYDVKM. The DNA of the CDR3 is TGTGCCAGCCGGGAGGAGGGGCGTTTATTCTACGAGCAGTACTTC. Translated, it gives CASREEGRLFYEQYF.

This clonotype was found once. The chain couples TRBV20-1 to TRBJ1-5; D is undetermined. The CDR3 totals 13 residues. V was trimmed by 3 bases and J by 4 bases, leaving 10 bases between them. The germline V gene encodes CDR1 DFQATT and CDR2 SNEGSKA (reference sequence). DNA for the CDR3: TGCAGTGCTAGCTTCCAGGAAAATCAGCCCCAGCATTTT. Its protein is CSASFQENQPQHF.

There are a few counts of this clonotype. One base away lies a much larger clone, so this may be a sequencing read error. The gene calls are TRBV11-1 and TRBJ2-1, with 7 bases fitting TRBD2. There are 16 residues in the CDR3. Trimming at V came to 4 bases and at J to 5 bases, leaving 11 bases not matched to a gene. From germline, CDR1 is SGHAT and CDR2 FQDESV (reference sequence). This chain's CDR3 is CASSSDLAVSHNEQFF. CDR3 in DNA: TGTGCCAGCAGCTCAGACCTAGCGGTGTCCCACAATGAGCAGTTCTTC. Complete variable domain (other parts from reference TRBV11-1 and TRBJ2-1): EAEVAQSPRYKITEKSQAVAFWCDPISGHATLYWYRQILGQGPELLVQFQDESVVDDSQLPKDRFSAERLKGVDSTLKIQPAELGDSAMYLCASSSDLAVSHNEQFFGPGTRLTVL.

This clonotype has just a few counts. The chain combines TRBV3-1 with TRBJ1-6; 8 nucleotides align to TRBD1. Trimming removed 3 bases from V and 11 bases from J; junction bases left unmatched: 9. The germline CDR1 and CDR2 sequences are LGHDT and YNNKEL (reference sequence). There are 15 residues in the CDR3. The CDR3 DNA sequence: TGTGCCAGCAGCCAGGGGGACAGGCGGATAGCACCCCTCCACTTT. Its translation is CASSQGDRRIAPLHF. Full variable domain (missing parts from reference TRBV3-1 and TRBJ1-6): DTAVSQTPKYLVTQMGNDKSIKCEQNLGHDTMYWYKQDSKKFLKIMFSYNNKELIINETVPNRFSPKSPDKAHLNLHINSLELGDSAVYFCASSQGDRRIAPLHFGNGTRLTVT.

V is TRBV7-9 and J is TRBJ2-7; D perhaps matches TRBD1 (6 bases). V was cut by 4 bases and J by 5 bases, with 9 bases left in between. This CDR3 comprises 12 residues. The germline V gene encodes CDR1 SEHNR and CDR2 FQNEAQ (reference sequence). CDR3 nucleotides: TGTGCCAGCAGCTACAGGGACCACGAGCAGTACTTC. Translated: CASSYRDHEQYF.

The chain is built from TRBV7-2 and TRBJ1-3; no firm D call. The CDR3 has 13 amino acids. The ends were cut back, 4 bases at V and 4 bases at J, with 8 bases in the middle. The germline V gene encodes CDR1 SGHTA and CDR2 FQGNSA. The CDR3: CASSSAAGNTIYF. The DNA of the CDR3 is TGTGCCAGCAGCTCCGCCGCGGGAAACACCATATATTTT.

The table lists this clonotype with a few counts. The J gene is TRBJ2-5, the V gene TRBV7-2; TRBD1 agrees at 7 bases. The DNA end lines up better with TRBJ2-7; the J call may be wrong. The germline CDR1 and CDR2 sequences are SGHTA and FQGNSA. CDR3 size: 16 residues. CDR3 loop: CASGYMWQGELYEQYF. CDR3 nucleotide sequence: TGTGCCAGCGGATACATGTGGCAGGGGGAGTTGTACGAGCAGTACTTC.

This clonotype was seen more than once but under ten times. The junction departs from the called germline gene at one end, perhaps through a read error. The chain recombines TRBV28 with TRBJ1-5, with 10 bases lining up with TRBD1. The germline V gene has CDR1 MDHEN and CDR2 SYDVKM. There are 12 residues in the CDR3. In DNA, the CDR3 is TGTGCCAGCAGTTTTCCGGGACAGGGGTGGGTTTTT. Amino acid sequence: CASSFPGQGWVF.

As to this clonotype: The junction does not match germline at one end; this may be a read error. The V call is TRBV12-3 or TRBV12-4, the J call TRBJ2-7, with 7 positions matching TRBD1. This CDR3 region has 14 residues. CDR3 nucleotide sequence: TGTGCCGGCAGCCCCAGACAGGGTACCTACGAGCAGTACTTC. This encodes CAGSPRQGTYEQYF.

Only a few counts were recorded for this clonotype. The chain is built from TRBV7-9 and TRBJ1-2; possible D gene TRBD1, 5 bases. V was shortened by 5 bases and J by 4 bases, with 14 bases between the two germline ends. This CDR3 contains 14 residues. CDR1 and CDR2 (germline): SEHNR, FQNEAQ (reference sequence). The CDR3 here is CASSPLWDPYGYTF. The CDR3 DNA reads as TGTGCCAGCAGCCCCTTGTGGGACCCCTATGGCTACACCTTC.

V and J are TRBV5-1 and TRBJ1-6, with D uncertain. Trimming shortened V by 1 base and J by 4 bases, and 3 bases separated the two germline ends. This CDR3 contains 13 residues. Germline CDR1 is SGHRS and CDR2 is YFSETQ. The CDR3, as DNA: TGCGCCAGCAGCTTGATGTATAATTCACCCCTCCACTTT. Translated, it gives CASSLMYNSPLHF.

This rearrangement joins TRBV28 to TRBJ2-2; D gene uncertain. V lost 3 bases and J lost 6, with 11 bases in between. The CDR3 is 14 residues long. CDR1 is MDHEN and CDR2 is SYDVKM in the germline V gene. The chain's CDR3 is CASSFGSAAGELFF. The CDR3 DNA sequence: TGTGCCAGCAGTTTTGGCTCGGCGGCCGGGGAGCTGTTTTTT.

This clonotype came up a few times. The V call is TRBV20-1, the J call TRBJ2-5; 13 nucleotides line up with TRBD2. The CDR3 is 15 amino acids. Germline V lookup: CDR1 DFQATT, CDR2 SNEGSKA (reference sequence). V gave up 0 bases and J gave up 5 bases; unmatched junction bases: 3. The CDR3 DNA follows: TGCAGTGCTAGAGATATGGGACTAGCGGGGGAGACCCAGTACTTC. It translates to CSARDMGLAGETQYF.

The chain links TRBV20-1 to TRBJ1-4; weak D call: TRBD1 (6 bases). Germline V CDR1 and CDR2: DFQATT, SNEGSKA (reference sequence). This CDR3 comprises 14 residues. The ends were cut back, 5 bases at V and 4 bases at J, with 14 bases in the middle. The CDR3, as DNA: TGCAGTGCTCGGACGGGGGCGTTTAATGAAAAACTGTTTTTT. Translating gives CSARTGAFNEKLFF.